Below, one TCR beta chain is given with its context. Its antigen remains unknown. The data derive from a study of T-cell memory formation after mild COVID-19. General study results and limits: Whereas later expanders leaned CD4+, clones contracting day 15 to 85 showed a balanced CD4/CD8 makeup.

The length of the CDR3 is 13 residues. CDR1 is LNHNV, CDR2 YYDKDF, per germline (reference sequence). V lost 3 bases and J lost 6, with 9 bases in between. TCRdb reprocessed the 5' RACE reads via MiXCR and lists one record per CDR3 protein. The sample includes around 410,000 distinct CDR3 sequences, roughly a quarter seen only once; the top ten take roughly 13%. The receptor comes from an adult woman who had mild COVID-19 (a few samples of this study predate the infection). Cell type and time point are not known. The V gene is TRBV15, the J gene TRBJ2-1; perhaps TRBD2 as D (5 bases). Material: PBMCs or a T cell subset sorted from them (not recorded which). The CDR3: CATSRELVNEQFF. The DNA for the CDR3 is TGTGCCACCAGCAGGGAACTAGTCAATGAGCAGTTCTTC.